This T cell receptor (beta chain) came from a study of blood T cell repertoires in COVID-19. Overall study context: Some COVID-19 samples were acute and others convalescent; all came from the United States, Italy and Spain.

Data came from immunoSEQ multiplex PCR; TCRdb stores just in-frame clones and leaves some out. The sample gives around 170,000 clones, less than 90% of which show up once; 14% is in the top ten. The J segment lost 1 base and the V segment lost 2 bases, leaving 11 bases of the junction unmatched. Germline CDR1 reads MDHEN; CDR2 reads SYDVKM. The CDR3 is 17 residues long. The chain couples TRBV28 to TRBJ2-7, with 7 bases aligning to TRBD2. The TCR sequence derives from a man younger than 35 with active or convalescent COVID-19. Sequencing was carried out using peripheral blood. For the CDR3, the DNA is TGTGCCAGCAGTTTAGGGATGGGGGGGACGCATTCCTACGAGCAGTACTTC. Amino acids: CASSLGMGGTHSYEQYF.